In this sample, the clone carrying this T cell receptor beta chain turned up a few times. This sample was included in a study of patients and donors after allogeneic stem cell transplantation. V was shortened by 5 bases and J by 3 bases, with 17 bases between the two germline ends. The CDR3 covers 15 residues. CDR1 is MNHEY and CDR2 is SMNVEV in the germline V gene (reference sequence). TCRdb re-called the RT-PCR reads with MiXCR, one entry per CDR3 protein. The data hold some 960,000 distinct CDR3 sequences, with approximately 19% observed a single time. This TCR derives from a human donor who was either an allogeneic HSCT recipient or a stem cell or donor lymphocyte infusion donor (not recorded which). It is not recorded whose cells these are; they may come from a transplant donor. The chain uses TRBV27 and TRBJ2-7, with a possible D match to TRBD2 (6 bases). Sequencing input: blood, either unsorted or a sorted T cell fraction (not recorded which). The CDR3 DNA reads TGTGCCAGCAGTCCCCGCCGGGGGATCGACTACGAGCAGTACTTC. Amino acid sequence: CASSPRRGIDYEQYF.